Below, 24 T cell receptor beta chains from the same sample are listed, as sequenced in a study of blood T cell repertoires in COVID-19. Assay used: immunoSEQ multiplex PCR; TCRdb lists only in-frame clones, some missing. Among 360,000 or so clones listed, roughly 86% were seen once. The sample consisted of PBMCs or T cells enriched from blood (not recorded which). These TCRs come from a woman under 40 who had recovered from COVID-19.

The rearrangement uses TRBV28 and TRBJ2-1; D perhaps matches TRBD2 (6 bases). The CDR3 extends over 11 amino acids. Germline lookup yields CDR1 MDHEN and CDR2 SYDVKM. Trimming cost V 4 bases and J 10 bases, with 8 bases left between them. The CDR3 loop is CASSSRGEQFF. The CDR3 nucleotides are TGTGCCAGCAGTTCCCGGGGGGAGCAGTTCTTC.

DNA of the CDR3: TGCGCCAGCAGCTTGAAGGCGGGAGGCTCCCAAGGGCTCGATGAGCAGTTCTTC. As protein: CASSLKAGGSQGLDEQFF. The V call is TRBV5-1, the J call TRBJ2-1; 8 positions agree with TRBD2. The CDR3 has 18 residues. Per germline, CDR1 SGHRS and CDR2 YFSETQ. Trimming took 1 base from V and 8 from J; bases not matched to a gene: 17.

This chain uses TRBV19 with TRBJ2-7; a weak D match, TRBD2 (6 bases). The germline V gene encodes CDR1 LNHDA and CDR2 SQIVND (reference sequence). Between the trimmed V and J ends, which lost 5 bases and 5 bases, there was a span of 13 bases. CDR3 length: 13 residues. The CDR3 bases are TGTGCCAGTAGTCGACTAGAAAGTCACGAGCAGTACTTC. This gives the protein CASSRLESHEQYF. The complete variable domain, with remaining parts taken from reference TRBV19 and TRBJ2-7, reads DGGITQSPKYLFRKEGQNVTLSCEQNLNHDAMYWYRQDPGQGLRLIYYSQIVNDFQKGDIAEGYSVSREKKESFPLTVTSAQKNPTAFYLCASSRLESHEQYFGPGTRLTVT.

The chain is built from TRBV27 and TRBJ1-2, with 7 bases identical to TRBD1. Germline V gives CDR1 MNHEY, CDR2 SMNVEV (reference sequence). CDR3 length: 14 residues. Trimming at V came to 3 bases and at J to 5 bases, leaving 6 bases not matched to a gene. DNA of the CDR3: TGTGCCAGCAGTTTTACAGGGGCCCCTTATGGCTACACCTTC. Its translation is CASSFTGAPYGYTF.

The J gene is TRBJ2-5, the V gene TRBV7-8; no clear D. V lost 1 base and J 4 bases, leaving 10 bases between the germline ends. In germline, CDR1 is SGHVS, CDR2 FQNEAQ. The CDR3 has 14 residues. CDR3 in amino acids: CASSLGPRVETQYF. In DNA, the CDR3 is TGTGCCAGCAGCTTAGGTCCGAGAGTAGAGACCCAGTACTTC.

V gene TRBV30 combines with J gene TRBJ1-1, with D possibly being TRBD1 (5 bases). The CDR3 sequence is 13 residues long. Germline V CDR1 and CDR2: GTSNPN, SVGIG (reference sequence). The V end was cut by 5 bases, the J end by 7 bases, with 17 bases between. CDR3 in DNA: TGTGCCTGGTCGACGCTGGGGGGGGGTGAAGCTTTCTTT. Its translation is CAWSTLGGGEAFF.

The rearrangement joins TRBV11-2 to TRBJ1-3; D perhaps matches TRBD1 (5 bases). The V end lost 3 bases, the J end lost 0 bases, and 12 bases lay between the germline ends. Germline V lookup: CDR1 SGHAT, CDR2 FQNNGV. The CDR3 covers 16 residues. CDR3 DNA sequence: TGTGCCAGCAGCTTGGGGGGATTTGGCTCTGGAAACACCATATATTTT. It yields the protein CASSLGGFGSGNTIYF.

The chain couples TRBV15 to TRBJ1-6, with D unresolved. Germline assignment: CDR1 LNHNV and CDR2 YYDKDF (reference sequence). The V end lost 5 bases, the J end lost 5 bases, and 13 bases lay between the germline ends. The CDR3 length is 15 residues. As DNA, the CDR3 is TGTGCCACCAGCGACTGGGAGGTGGATAATTCACCCCTCCACTTT. Translating it yields CATSDWEVDNSPLHF.

V is TRBV6-5 and J is TRBJ2-3; TRBD2 matches 14 bases. The CDR3 consists of 15 residues. CDR1 is MNHEY and CDR2 is SVGAGI in the germline V gene. Unmatched junction bases numbered 5, after V lost 7 bases and J lost 5 bases. The CDR3 DNA follows: TGTGCCAGCAATGGACTAGCGGGAGGAAAAGATACGCAGTATTTT. The encoded protein is CASNGLAGGKDTQYF.

This rearrangement joins TRBV9 to TRBJ2-3; 9 nucleotides agree with TRBD2. From germline, CDR1 is SGDLS and CDR2 YYNGEE. CDR3 length equals 17 residues. J lost 0 bases, V lost 0 bases, and 5 bases had no gene match. CDR3 in DNA: TGTGCCAGCAGCGTAGCTAAGAGCGGGGGGAGCACAGATACGCAGTATTTT. Protein: CASSVAKSGGSTDTQYF.

J is TRBJ2-3 and V is TRBV5-1; 7 positions agree with TRBD1. Trimming at V came to 5 bases and at J to 2 bases, leaving 8 bases not matched to a gene. Germline V gene data show CDR1 as SGHRS and CDR2 as YFSETQ. The CDR3 is 15 residues long. This chain's CDR3 is CASRLQGSYTDTQYF. The CDR3 nucleotides read TGCGCCAGCAGGTTACAGGGGTCCTACACAGATACGCAGTATTTT.

The V call is TRBV7-3, the J call TRBJ2-1, with D perhaps matching TRBD2 (5 bases). V was shortened by 3 bases and J by 2 bases, with 11 bases between the two germline ends. The CDR3 spans 15 residues. Germline lookup yields CDR1 SGHTA and CDR2 FQGTGA. The DNA for the CDR3 is TGTGCCAGCAGCTTCGGACTCGTGACCTACAATGAGCAGTTCTTC. Its protein is CASSFGLVTYNEQFF.

CDR3 residues: CAWSARDRQNEKLFF. The CDR3 nucleotides read TGTGCCTGGAGTGCCCGGGACAGGCAAAATGAAAAACTGTTTTTT. The rearrangement links TRBV30 to TRBJ1-4; the match to TRBD1 covers 8 bases. The germline CDR1 and CDR2 sequences are GTSNPN and SVGIG (reference sequence). The CDR3 is 15 residues long. Trimming took 1 base from V and 5 from J; bases not matched to a gene: 6.

This chain connects TRBV4-3 to TRBJ1-1, with D tentatively TRBD1 (5 bases). Germline lookup yields CDR1 LGHNA and CDR2 YSLEER. Trimming shortened V by 0 bases and J by 7 bases, and 15 bases separated the two germline ends. The CDR3 sequence is 15 residues long. The CDR3 is CASSQDLGADLEAFF. CDR3 nucleotide sequence: TGCGCCAGCAGCCAAGATCTAGGGGCTGACCTTGAAGCTTTCTTT.

This clone is a singleton in its sample. The CDR3 bases are TGTGCCAGCAGCGGGGAGCAGCAGTTCTTC. It encodes CASSGEQQFF. This chain links TRBV9 with TRBJ2-1, with D maybe TRBD2 (5 bases). CDR3 length: 10 amino acids. Trimming left V 3 bases short and J 11 bases short, with 6 bases between. Germline lookup yields CDR1 SGDLS and CDR2 YYNGEE.

The chain recombines TRBV6-2 or TRBV6-3 with TRBJ2-7, with D uncertain. Germline V CDR1 and CDR2: MNHEY, SVGEGT. The CDR3 length is 14 residues. Trimming left V 6 bases short and J 0 bases short, with 12 bases between. CDR3 nucleotides: TGTGCCAGCAGCCCGGGCCAGAGCTCCTACGAGCAGTACTTC. Its translation is CASSPGQSSYEQYF.

The chain joins TRBV7-2 to TRBJ2-3; tentatively, D is TRBD1 (6 bases). With 4 bases removed from V and 0 bases from J, the gap between germline ends came to 8 bases. The CDR3 is 14 residues long. Germline CDR1 and CDR2: SGHTA and FQGNSA. The CDR3 DNA is TGTGCCAGCAGCTCGGACAGTAGCACAGATACGCAGTATTTT. This translates into CASSSDSSTDTQYF.

This clone was counted between two and nine times. The chain links TRBV29-1 to TRBJ2-7; 8 bases line up with TRBD1. CDR1 and CDR2 from the germline V gene are SQVTM and ANQGSEA. J was trimmed by 3 bases and V by 3 bases; bases with no gene match: 4. The CDR3 consists of 13 residues. The CDR3 region is CSVDIGQGYEQYF. CDR3 bases: TGCAGCGTTGACATAGGACAGGGCTACGAGCAGTACTTC.

The chain recombines TRBV5-1 with TRBJ2-2; a weak D match, TRBD1 (6 bases). Germline V CDR1 and CDR2: SGHRS, YFSETQ. V lost 2 bases and J lost 5, with 13 bases in between. The CDR3 is made up of 15 amino acids. Here the CDR3 DNA reads TGCGCCAGCAGCTTAACAGGGCCACGAACCGGGGAGCTGTTTTTT. This encodes CASSLTGPRTGELFF.

This chain connects TRBV5-1 to TRBJ1-2; possibly TRBD1 for D (6 bases). CDR3 length: 14 amino acids. The germline V gene has CDR1 SGHRS and CDR2 YFSETQ. Trimming left V 4 bases short and J 2 bases short, with 12 bases between. The CDR3 DNA sequence: TGCGCCAGCAGCCCAGGACAGAACAACTATGGCTACACCTTC. Translation: CASSPGQNNYGYTF.

CDR3 region: CASSQEDEGAKTQYF. CDR3 nucleotides: TGCGCCAGCAGCCAAGAAGACGAGGGGGCCAAGACCCAGTACTTC. J is TRBJ2-5 and V is TRBV4-1; 7 nucleotides align to TRBD1. Trimming removed 0 bases from V and 6 bases from J; junction bases left unmatched: 7. Per germline, CDR1 MGHRA and CDR2 YSYEKL. CDR3 size: 15 residues.

The chain carries TRBV25-1 and TRBJ1-2, with 8 bases matching TRBD1. Germline V gives CDR1 MGHDK, CDR2 SYGVNS. The J segment lost 3 bases and the V segment lost 2 bases, leaving 2 bases of the junction unmatched. The length of the CDR3 is 14 residues. CDR3 DNA: TGTGCCAGCAGTGAACGGACAGGGTACTATGGCTACACCTTC. It translates to CASSERTGYYGYTF.

The chain links TRBV3-1 (or the pseudogene TRBV3-2) to TRBJ1-5; D gene ambiguous. V lost 0 bases, J lost 0 bases, and 3 bases lay in between. Germline V CDR1 and CDR2: LGHDT, YNNKEL (reference sequence). There are 14 residues in the CDR3. As DNA, the CDR3 is TGTGCCAGCAGCCAAGACTATAGCAATCAGCCCCAGCATTTT. Its protein is CASSQDYSNQPQHF.

The chain combines TRBV3-1 (or the pseudogene TRBV3-2) with TRBJ2-4, with unresolved D. The CDR3 is made up of 15 amino acids. V was trimmed by 0 bases and J by 6 bases, leaving 12 bases between them. Germline V gives CDR1 LGHDT, CDR2 YNNKEL (reference sequence). This CDR3 is CASSQEGDLVNIQYF. Written as DNA, the CDR3 is TGTGCCAGCAGCCAAGAAGGCGATCTAGTAAACATTCAGTACTTC.